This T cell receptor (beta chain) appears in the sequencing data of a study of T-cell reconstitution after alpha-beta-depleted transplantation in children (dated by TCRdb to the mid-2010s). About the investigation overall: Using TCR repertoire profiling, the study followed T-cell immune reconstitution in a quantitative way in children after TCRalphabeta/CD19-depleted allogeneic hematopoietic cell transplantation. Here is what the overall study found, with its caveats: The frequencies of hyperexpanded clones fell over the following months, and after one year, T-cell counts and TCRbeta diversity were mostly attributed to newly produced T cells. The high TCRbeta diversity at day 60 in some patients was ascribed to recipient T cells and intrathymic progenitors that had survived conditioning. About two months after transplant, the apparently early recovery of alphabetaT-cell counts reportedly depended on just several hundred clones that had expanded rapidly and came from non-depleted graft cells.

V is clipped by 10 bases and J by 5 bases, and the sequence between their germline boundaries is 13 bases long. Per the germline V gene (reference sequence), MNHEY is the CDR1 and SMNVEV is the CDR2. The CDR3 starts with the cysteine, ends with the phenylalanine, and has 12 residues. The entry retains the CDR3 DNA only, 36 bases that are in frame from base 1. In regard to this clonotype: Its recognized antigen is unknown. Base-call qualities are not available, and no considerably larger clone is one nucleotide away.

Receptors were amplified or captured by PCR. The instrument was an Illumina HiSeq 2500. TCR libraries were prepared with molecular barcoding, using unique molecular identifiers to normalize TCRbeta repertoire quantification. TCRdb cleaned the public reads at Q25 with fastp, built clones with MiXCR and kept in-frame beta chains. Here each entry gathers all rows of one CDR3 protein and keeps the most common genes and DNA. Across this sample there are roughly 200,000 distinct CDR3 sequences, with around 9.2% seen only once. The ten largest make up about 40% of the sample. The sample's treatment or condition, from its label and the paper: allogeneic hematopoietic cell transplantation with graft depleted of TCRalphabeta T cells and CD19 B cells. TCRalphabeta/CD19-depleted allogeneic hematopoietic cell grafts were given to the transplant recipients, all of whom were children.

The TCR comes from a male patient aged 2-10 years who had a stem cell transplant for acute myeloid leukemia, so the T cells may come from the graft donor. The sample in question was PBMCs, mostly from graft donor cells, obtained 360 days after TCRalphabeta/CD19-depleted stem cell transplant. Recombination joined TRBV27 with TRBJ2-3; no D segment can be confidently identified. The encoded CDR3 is CATAVRRDTQYF. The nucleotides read TGTGCCACCGCCGTAAGACGAGATACGCAGTATTTT.